Below are 30 T cell receptor beta chains sequenced from a single sample in a study of cytotoxic CD8 clonotypes in ibrutinib-treated CLL. Only in-frame clones appear in the TCRdb table, and some are missing; sequencing was by immunoSEQ multiplex PCR. In the table there are over 100,000 clones, 80% to 90% of which are singletons. This sample comprised PBMCs, obtained after 24 months of ibrutinib treatment. These receptors all come from a human donor with chronic lymphocytic leukemia.

The chain is built from TRBV5-6 and TRBJ2-7; D perhaps matches TRBD2 (5 bases). Germline CDR1 reads SGHDT; CDR2 reads YYEEEE. The V and J ends lost 1 base and 2 bases respectively, with 7 bases between them. This CDR3 is built from 13 residues. CDR3 coding DNA: TGTGCCAGCAGCTTGTCCGGGACCTACGAGCAGTACTTC. It yields the protein CASSLSGTYEQYF.

CDR3 in amino acids: CASSLDVHETQYF. DNA for the CDR3: TGTGCCAGCAGCCTGGACGTGCATGAGACCCAGTACTTC. V gene TRBV7-7 combines with J gene TRBJ2-5; no clear D. The ends were cut back, 5 bases at V and 5 bases at J, with 12 bases in the middle. Germline CDR1 is SSHAT and CDR2 is FNYEAQ (reference sequence). The CDR3 is made up of 13 amino acids.

The chain carries TRBV18 and TRBJ2-7, with D perhaps matching TRBD2 (5 bases). The V end was cut by 3 bases, the J end by 4 bases, with 19 bases between. The CDR3 is 16 amino acids. The V gene's germline CDR1 is KGHSH and CDR2 LQKENI. CDR3 sequence: CASSPQTAAELYEQYF. The CDR3 nucleotides are TGTGCCAGCTCACCCCAGACGGCAGCGGAGTTATACGAGCAGTACTTC.

The chain couples TRBV6-5 to TRBJ1-2, with D perhaps matching TRBD1 (6 bases). CDR3 length: 15 amino acids. Germline CDR1 is MNHEY and CDR2 is SVGAGI. Deletions cut 8 bases from V and 4 bases from J, with 20 bases between. The DNA of the CDR3 is TGTGCCAGCTACGGGTGGGGGGCAGCAAGCTATGGCTACACCTTC. Protein product: CASYGWGAASYGYTF.

The chain combines TRBV28 with TRBJ2-7; 9 nucleotides align to TRBD1. The CDR3 is 16 amino acids. The germline V gene encodes CDR1 MDHEN and CDR2 SYDVKM. Trimming took 2 bases from V and 5 from J; bases not matched to a gene: 10. This CDR3 is CASSLMWDRVRHEQYF. Here the CDR3 DNA reads TGTGCCAGCAGTTTAATGTGGGACAGGGTCAGGCACGAGCAGTACTTC.

The V gene is TRBV11-3, the J gene TRBJ1-1; 7 bases are shared with TRBD1. The trim removed 5 bases at V and 6 bases at J, leaving 21 bases unmatched. Germline CDR1 reads SGHNT; CDR2 reads YENEEA. The CDR3 has 18 residues. The CDR3 region has the DNA TGTGCCAGCAGCCAAACTACAAGCCCCAGGGGGGTCGTCTCTGAAGCTTTCTTT. As protein: CASSQTTSPRGVVSEAFF.

The chain combines TRBV27 with TRBJ2-2; 13 bases fit TRBD2. Germline trimming cut 5 bases from V and 6 bases from J; bases unmatched to any gene: 9. Germline CDR1 and CDR2: MNHEY and SMNVEV (reference sequence). CDR3 length: 17 residues. The CDR3 DNA sequence: TGTGCCAGCAGTATCCTACTAGCGGGGGGGAGGCCCGGGGAGCTGTTTTTT. Encoded protein: CASSILLAGGRPGELFF.

This clone was found a few times. The rearrangement joins TRBV25-1 to TRBJ1-4, with a tentative D call TRBD1 (5 bases). Trimming shortened V by 2 bases and J by 7 bases, and 11 bases separated the two germline ends. This CDR3 has 14 residues. Germline CDR1 reads MGHDK; CDR2 reads SYGVNS. DNA of the CDR3: TGTGCCAGCAGTGAAGGGACGATGGGTGAAAAACTGTTTTTT. Amino acid sequence: CASSEGTMGEKLFF.

V and J are TRBV10-3 and TRBJ2-7; TRBD2 is a possible D gene (5 bases). This CDR3 has 16 residues. CDR1 and CDR2 from the germline V gene are ENHRY and SYGVKD. Between the trimmed V and J ends, which lost 3 bases and 2 bases, there was a span of 17 bases. The CDR3 sequence is CAISDMGMSRAYEQYF. CDR3 coding DNA: TGTGCCATCAGTGATATGGGGATGTCGCGGGCCTACGAGCAGTACTTC.

The chain employs TRBV9 and TRBJ1-6; the D is unclear. This CDR3 has 14 amino acids. The V and J ends lost 0 bases and 8 bases respectively, with 9 bases between them. Germline V CDR1 and CDR2: SGDLS, YYNGEE. The chain's CDR3 is CASSVVYLDSPLHF. CDR3 coding DNA: TGTGCCAGCAGCGTAGTCTATTTGGATTCACCCCTCCACTTT.

The genes are TRBV7-3 and TRBJ2-7; 8 bases are a match to TRBD2. This CDR3 spans 14 amino acids. V shed 4 bases, J shed 0 bases, and the junction held 2 bases outside the gene matches. The germline V gene encodes CDR1 SGHTA and CDR2 FQGTGA. The DNA for the CDR3 is TGTGCCAGCAGCTCGGGGGGGAGCTCCTACGAGCAGTACTTC. Its protein product is CASSSGGSSYEQYF. Full variable domain (rest looked up from reference TRBV7-3 and TRBJ2-7): GAGVSQTPSNKVTEKGKYVELRCDPISGHTALYWYRQSLGQGPEFLIYFQGTGAADDSGLPNDRFFAVRPEGSVSTLKIQRTERGDSAVYLCASSSGGSSYEQYFGPGTRLTVT.

The chain recombines TRBV5-6 with TRBJ2-3, with 8 bases matching TRBD2. The CDR3 extends over 15 amino acids. The J segment lost 2 bases and the V segment lost 4 bases, leaving 6 bases of the junction unmatched. Germline loops: CDR1 SGHDT, CDR2 YYEEEE. The chain's CDR3 is CASSPGGGFTDTQYF. CDR3 DNA: TGTGCCAGCAGCCCGGGAGGGGGTTTCACAGATACGCAGTATTTT.

The chain combines TRBV4-1 with TRBJ1-4; D remains ambiguous. The V end lost 1 base, the J end lost 7 bases, and 16 bases lay between the germline ends. Germline V gene sequence: CDR1 MGHRA, CDR2 YSYEKL. The CDR3 covers 16 residues. DNA of the CDR3: TGCGCCAGCAGCCAAGCGGCGGGTGCCGCGTCTGAAAAACTGTTTTTT. It yields the protein CASSQAAGAASEKLFF.

The rearrangement joins TRBV4-2 to TRBJ2-7; 9 bases agree with TRBD2. V was clipped by 4 bases and J by 7 bases; unmatched bases: 11. The CDR3 loop spans 15 amino acids. Germline V gene sequence: CDR1 LGHNA, CDR2 YNFKEQ. CDR3: CASSPGAGGLGEQYF. The DNA of the CDR3 is TGTGCCAGCAGCCCCGGAGCGGGGGGACTTGGGGAGCAGTACTTC.

This chain links TRBV30 with TRBJ2-6; 11 nucleotides align to TRBD1. Germline lookup yields CDR1 GTSNPN and CDR2 SVGIG (reference sequence). J was trimmed by 1 base and V by 8 bases; bases with no gene match: 7. This CDR3 contains 16 residues. The DNA of the CDR3 is TGTGCCCTGGGGGGGACAGGGGGATCTGGGGCCAACGTCCTGACTTTC. Protein product: CALGGTGGSGANVLTF.

The chain joins TRBV2 to TRBJ1-1; D is unclear. Germline values: CDR1 SNHLY, CDR2 FYNNEI. The V and J ends lost 6 bases and 1 base respectively, with 12 bases between them. The CDR3 runs to 14 residues. The CDR3 nucleotides are TGTGCCAGCAGAGTTTCGTCAGCGAACACTGAAGCTTTCTTT. Residues: CASRVSSANTEAFF. Filled out from reference TRBV2 and TRBJ1-1, the complete variable domain reads EPEVTQTPSHQVTQMGQEVILRCVPISNHLYFYWYRQILGQKVEFLVSFYNNEISEKSEIFDDQFSVERPDGSNFTLKIRSTKLEDSAMYFCASRVSSANTEAFFGQGTRLTVV.

V is TRBV7-8 and J is TRBJ2-7, with a weak D call TRBD1 (5 bases). Germline V gene sequence: CDR1 SGHVS, CDR2 FQNEAQ. The CDR3 sequence is 15 residues long. Trimming cost V 5 bases and J 4 bases, with 18 bases left between them. The CDR3 reads CASSPNRKAVYEQYF. The CDR3 DNA is TGTGCCAGCAGCCCAAACAGGAAAGCTGTTTACGAGCAGTACTTC. The entire variable domain, with the rest obtained from reference TRBV7-8 and TRBJ2-7, is as follows: GAGVSQSPRYKVAKRGQDVALRCDPISGHVSLFWYQQALGQGPEFLTYFQNEAQLDKSGLPSDRFFAERPEGSVSTLKIQRTQQEDSAVYLCASSPNRKAVYEQYFGPGTRLTVT.

The chain couples TRBV6-5 to TRBJ2-7; 8 nucleotides match TRBD1. CDR1 is MNHEY and CDR2 is SVGAGI in the germline V gene. The CDR3 loop spans 15 amino acids. J gave up 2 bases and V 0 bases, and 3 bases lay outside the gene matches. This chain's CDR3 is CASSYSDRGPYEQYF. As DNA, the CDR3 is TGTGCCAGCAGTTACTCCGACAGGGGTCCCTACGAGCAGTACTTC.

The chain joins TRBV5-1 to TRBJ1-3; TRBD1 matches 8 bases. Germline lookup yields CDR1 SGHRS and CDR2 YFSETQ. The J segment lost 4 bases and the V segment lost 4 bases, leaving 10 bases of the junction unmatched. The CDR3 length is 16 residues. In DNA, the CDR3 is TGCGCCAGCAGCCCCGGACAGGGAACGGGCGGAAACACCATATATTTT. Amino acids: CASSPGQGTGGNTIYF.

CDR3 DNA sequence: TGTGCCAGCAGTGTTTACAGGGCGGATTTAGGAACAGATACGCAGTATTTT. This encodes CASSVYRADLGTDTQYF. J is TRBJ2-3 and V is TRBV6-1, with D perhaps matching TRBD1 (6 bases). The germline CDR1 and CDR2 sequences are MNHNS and SASEGT. The V gene lost 4 bases and the J gene lost 3 bases, with 20 bases spanning the gap. There are 17 residues in the CDR3.

The chain combines TRBV5-4 with TRBJ1-1; D not certain. Per the germline V gene, CDR1 is SGHNT and CDR2 is YYREEE (reference sequence). V lost 4 bases and J lost 4, with 14 bases in between. The CDR3 loop spans 14 amino acids. The CDR3 region is CASSPPLLSTEAFF. The CDR3 bases are TGTGCCAGCAGCCCCCCTCTTTTAAGCACTGAAGCTTTCTTT.

This clone has only a few counts. The chain has TRBV7-6 and TRBJ2-7, with TRBD2 as a possible D gene (6 bases). The ends were cut back, 5 bases at V and 3 bases at J, with 14 bases in the middle. Germline CDR1 is SGHVS and CDR2 is FNYEAQ. The CDR3 has 14 amino acids. The CDR3, as DNA: TGTGCCAGCAGCCCCGGGGGTCGCGGCTACGAGCAGTACTTC. Amino acid sequence: CASSPGGRGYEQYF.

The V and J genes are TRBV18 and TRBJ2-7, with a tentative D call TRBD1 (6 bases). Per the germline V gene, CDR1 is KGHSH and CDR2 is LQKENI. This CDR3 has 14 residues. The V and J ends lost 0 bases and 5 bases respectively, with 11 bases between them. CDR3 sequence (DNA): TGTGCCAGCTCACCACCTTTTGGGGGCGACGAGCAGTACTTC. This codes for CASSPPFGGDEQYF.

This chain connects TRBV18 to TRBJ2-1; 11 nucleotides agree with TRBD2. V trimming: 4 bases; J trimming: 9 bases; junction bases outside the gene matches: 5. The V gene's germline CDR1 is KGHSH and CDR2 LQKENI. The CDR3 sequence is 14 residues long. The CDR3 protein is CASSQLAGEIEQFF. The DNA of the CDR3 is TGTGCCAGCTCACAACTAGCGGGAGAAATTGAGCAGTTCTTC. Based on the CDR3 plus reference TRBV18 and TRBJ2-1, the full variable domain is NAGVMQNPRHLVRRRGQEARLRCSPMKGHSHVYWYRQLPEEGLKFMVYLQKENIIDESGMPKERFSAEFPKEGPSILRIQQVVRGDSAAYFCASSQLAGEIEQFFGPGTRLTVL.

The chain links TRBV6-5 to TRBJ2-1, with D tentatively TRBD2 (6 bases). V was trimmed by 5 bases and J by 5 bases, leaving 16 bases between them. The CDR3 is 15 amino acids. CDR1 is MNHEY and CDR2 is SVGAGI in the germline V gene. The CDR3 is CASSTPGGQHNEQFF. For the CDR3, the DNA is TGTGCCAGCAGTACCCCCGGGGGTCAGCACAATGAGCAGTTCTTC.

The chain has TRBV19 and TRBJ1-5; D is undetermined. The germline CDR1 and CDR2 sequences are LNHDA and SQIVND (reference sequence). Between the trimmed V and J ends, which lost 5 bases and 3 bases, there was a span of 14 bases. This CDR3 is 15 amino acids long. This chain's CDR3 is CASSEVDRVNQPQHF. The CDR3 DNA reads as TGTGCCAGTAGTGAGGTCGACCGAGTCAATCAGCCCCAGCATTTT.

V usage is TRBV27 and J usage is TRBJ2-7, with D possibly matching TRBD1 (5 bases). The CDR3 sequence is 15 residues long. CDR1 and CDR2 (germline): MNHEY, SMNVEV (reference sequence). Deletions cut 6 bases from V and 0 bases from J, with 15 bases between. For the CDR3, the DNA is TGTGCCAGCAGCTCCCCTACCCAGGGCTCCTACGAGCAGTACTTC. The encoded protein is CASSSPTQGSYEQYF.

The chain has TRBV28 and TRBJ1-2; 7 nucleotides agree with TRBD1. Germline V gene sequence: CDR1 MDHEN, CDR2 SYDVKM. CDR3 length: 15 residues. The V gene end was trimmed by 7 bases and the J gene end by 4 bases; junction bases not matched to a gene: 12. This CDR3 is CASKVGGGGSYGYTF. As DNA, the CDR3 is TGTGCCAGCAAAGTTGGGGGAGGGGGCTCCTATGGCTACACCTTC.

The chain joins TRBV2 to TRBJ2-7; either TRBD1 or TRBD2 may supply D (7 bases each). Looked up from germline, CDR1 is SNHLY and CDR2 is FYNNEI. The CDR3 length is 15 residues. Deletions cut 3 bases from V and 3 bases from J, with 15 bases between. This CDR3 reads CASSDAGAGGYEQYF. Here the CDR3 DNA reads TGTGCCAGCAGTGATGCGGGGGCAGGGGGCTACGAGCAGTACTTC.

The V and J genes are TRBV28 and TRBJ1-2; 9 nucleotides line up with TRBD1. The germline CDR1 and CDR2 sequences are MDHEN and SYDVKM. The CDR3 sequence is 15 residues long. Losses at the gene ends were 7 bases for V and 2 bases for J; bases not matched to a gene: 8. The CDR3 region is CASTLGQGLNYGYTF. The CDR3 DNA follows: TGTGCCAGCACCTTGGGACAGGGCTTGAACTATGGCTACACCTTC.